A single sample is the source of the 32 T cell receptor beta chains below, sequenced in a study of blood T cell repertoires in COVID-19. The repertoire was sequenced with immunoSEQ multiplex PCR; TCRdb's copy has only in-frame clones and lacks some. Counted here are about 200,000 clones, roughly 82% occurring once; the ten biggest clones make up about an eighth. The sequenced sample was PBMCs or T cells enriched from blood (not recorded which). These receptors came from a man aged 40-50 years who had recovered from COVID-19.

V and J are TRBV27 and TRBJ1-3; 7 bases match TRBD1. CDR3 length: 19 amino acids. Germline CDR1 and CDR2: MNHEY and SMNVEV (reference sequence). Trimming at V came to 7 bases and at J to 1 base, leaving 19 bases not matched to a gene. For the CDR3, the DNA is TGTGCCAGCACCTCCCGAGGGGACAGACTAAGTCGATCTGGAAACACCATATATTTT. As protein: CASTSRGDRLSRSGNTIYF.

This chain joins TRBV5-4 and TRBJ1-3, with a tentative D call TRBD1 (5 bases). Germline values: CDR1 SGHNT, CDR2 YYREEE (reference sequence). The CDR3 runs 15 residues. Trimming left V 3 bases short and J 4 bases short, with 14 bases between. The CDR3 loop is CASSWGGTEGNTIYF. The CDR3 bases are TGTGCCAGCAGCTGGGGGGGGACGGAAGGAAACACCATATATTTT.

The V call is TRBV5-1, the J call TRBJ1-1, with D possibly being TRBD1 (5 bases). The length of the CDR3 is 15 residues. Trimming left V 4 bases short and J 2 bases short, with 15 bases between. Germline CDR1 is SGHRS and CDR2 is YFSETQ. The CDR3 here is CASSGITTGNTEAFF. CDR3 nucleotides: TGCGCCAGCAGCGGAATAACTACAGGAAACACTGAAGCTTTCTTT.

The gene calls are TRBV12-3 or TRBV12-4 and TRBJ1-2; D is uncertain. The V and J ends lost 4 bases and 3 bases respectively, with 6 bases between them. The CDR3 extends over 12 amino acids. The CDR3: CASSSSDYGYTF. In nucleotides, the CDR3 is TGTGCCAGCAGTTCCAGTGACTATGGCTACACCTTC.

The gene calls are TRBV6-5 and TRBJ1-1; a weak D match, TRBD1 (6 bases). Germline CDR1 reads MNHEY; CDR2 reads SVGAGI. The CDR3 sequence is 15 residues long. Trimming removed 2 bases at V and 6 bases at J, with 16 bases between. As DNA, the CDR3 is TGTGCCAGCAGTTACGACTCGGACAGATGGGCTGAAGCTTTCTTT. Residues: CASSYDSDRWAEAFF.

The chain joins TRBV7-8 to TRBJ2-1; 9 bases fit TRBD1. CDR1 and CDR2 from the germline V gene are SGHVS and FQNEAQ. This CDR3 has 16 residues. V dropped 5 bases and J dropped 4; count of bases not matched to a gene: 9. Written as DNA, the CDR3 is TGTGCCAGCAGCCCCACCCCGGACAGGGGTTACAATGAGCAGTTCTTC. Protein: CASSPTPDRGYNEQFF.

The chain has TRBV9 and TRBJ2-7; 8 bases align to TRBD1. From germline, CDR1 is SGDLS and CDR2 YYNGEE. The CDR3 consists of 18 residues. The V and J ends lost 3 bases and 0 bases, in that order; junction bases with no gene match: 14. The CDR3 nucleotides are TGTGCCAGCAGCGCAGGGGGCCCAGGGGGCTACAGCTCCTACGAGCAGTACTTC. Residues: CASSAGGPGGYSSYEQYF.

The chain employs TRBV28 and TRBJ1-5; perhaps TRBD1 as D (5 bases). Germline V gene sequence: CDR1 MDHEN, CDR2 SYDVKM. The CDR3 length is 10 residues. Trimming removed 7 bases at V and 11 bases at J, with 9 bases between. The CDR3 coding sequence is TGTGCCAGCAAGCGGGGCACCCAGCATTTT. Translating it yields CASKRGTQHF. The variable domain in full, with the rest retrieved from reference TRBV28 and TRBJ1-5, is DVKVTQSSRYLVKRTGEKVFLECVQDMDHENMFWYRQDPGLGLRLIYFSYDVKMKEKGDIPEGYSVSREKKERFSLILESASTNQTSMYLCASKRGTQHFGDGTRLSIL.

The V and J genes are TRBV5-6 and TRBJ1-3; TRBD1 might be the D (6 bases). V lost 4 bases and J lost 4, with 12 bases in between. This CDR3 spans 14 amino acids. Germline V gene data show CDR1 as SGHDT and CDR2 as YYEEEE. The CDR3 DNA follows: TGTGCCAGCAGCCCTAAGACAGGAGGAAACACCATATATTTT. Protein: CASSPKTGGNTIYF.

The CDR3 DNA is TGTGCCAGCGGAAGGGGGGGTACGTCCTACAATGAGCAGTTCTTC. Translation gives CASGRGGTSYNEQFF. The chain couples TRBV27 to TRBJ2-1, with a weak D call TRBD2 (7 bases). CDR3 length equals 15 residues. The V end was cut by 8 bases, the J end by 1 base, with 15 bases between. The V gene's germline CDR1 is MNHEY and CDR2 SMNVEV (reference sequence).

The chain joins TRBV15 to TRBJ2-2, with 9 positions matching TRBD1. CDR1 is LNHNV, CDR2 YYDKDF, per germline (reference sequence). The CDR3 sequence is 18 residues long. Germline trimming cut 0 bases from V and 4 bases from J; bases unmatched to any gene: 9. The DNA for the CDR3 is TGTGCCACCAGCAGAGATAGGAAACAGGGGGCGGGCACCGGGGAGCTGTTTTTT. Its protein is CATSRDRKQGAGTGELFF. Supplemented by reference TRBV15 and TRBJ2-2, the full variable domain reads DAMVIQNPRYQVTQFGKPVTLSCSQTLNHNVMYWYQQKSSQAPKLLFHYYDKDFNNEADTPDNFQSRRPNTSFCFLDIRSPGLGDTAMYLCATSRDRKQGAGTGELFFGEGSRLTVL.

V is TRBV7-6 and J is TRBJ2-3; D remains ambiguous. Germline CDR1 SGHVS, CDR2 FNYEAQ. CDR3 length: 10 residues. CDR3 coding DNA: TGTGTCCTAGTGCACGATACGCAGTATTTT. Translation: CVLVHDTQYF.

V is TRBV4-2 and J is TRBJ1-2; 12 nucleotides line up with TRBD1. The germline V gene has CDR1 LGHNA and CDR2 YNFKEQ. This CDR3 has 16 amino acids. After removal of 1 base from V and 3 bases from J, the junction contained 3 bases not matched to a gene. Written as DNA, the CDR3 is TGTGCCAGCAGCCAAGTGGGGACAGGGGGCGACTATGGCTACACCTTC. This sequence encodes CASSQVGTGGDYGYTF.

A single count supports this clone. This sequence joins TRBV5-1 and TRBJ2-7, with TRBD2 matching 11 bases. CDR1 and CDR2 (germline): SGHRS, YFSETQ. This CDR3 region has 17 residues. V lost 2 bases to trimming and J lost 5 bases; unmatched junction nucleotides: 12. CDR3 DNA sequence: TGCGCCAGCAGCTTCCTAGCGGGAGGACCGAGAGGCGACGAGCAGTACTTC. Encoded protein: CASSFLAGGPRGDEQYF.

This clone has a handful of counts. The chain combines TRBV5-1 with TRBJ1-3; TRBD1 aligns across 8 bases. This CDR3 comprises 15 residues. The germline V gene encodes CDR1 SGHRS and CDR2 YFSETQ. The V segment lost 3 bases and the J segment 0 bases; nucleotides outside the gene matches: 2. This CDR3 is CASSWGTGSGNTIYF. The CDR3, as DNA: TGCGCCAGCAGCTGGGGGACAGGCTCTGGAAACACCATATATTTT.

This chain uses TRBV7-9 with TRBJ1-3; 8 bases align to TRBD1. The CDR3 is 16 amino acids. Germline CDR1 and CDR2: SEHNR and FQNEAQ (reference sequence). V dropped 1 base and J dropped 0; count of bases not matched to a gene: 2. CDR3 nucleotide sequence: TGTGCCAGCAGCTTAGGACAGGGGATCTCTGGAAACACCATATATTTT. This sequence encodes CASSLGQGISGNTIYF.

This clone was detected a few times. The rearrangement joins TRBV30 to TRBJ1-1; the D is unclear. This CDR3 has 13 amino acids. V was cut by 6 bases and J by 1 base, with 12 bases left in between. CDR1 is GTSNPN, CDR2 SVGIG, per germline (reference sequence). The CDR3 protein is CACRVAENTEAFF. CDR3 nucleotides: TGTGCCTGCCGGGTTGCAGAGAACACTGAAGCTTTCTTT.

The chain combines TRBV27 with TRBJ1-2; 10 nucleotides agree with TRBD1. CDR1 MNHEY and CDR2 SMNVEV come from the germline V gene (reference sequence). CDR3 size: 15 residues. Trimming cost V 0 bases and J 8 bases; bases outside gene matches: 6. The CDR3 coding sequence is TGTGCCAGCAGTTTATCGTGGGGACAGGGGACGGGCTACACCTTC. Its protein is CASSLSWGQGTGYTF.

This rearrangement joins TRBV5-1 to TRBJ1-3; TRBD1 aligns across 9 bases. Trimming removed 0 bases from V and 9 bases from J; junction bases left unmatched: 1. The CDR3 is 13 residues long. Germline CDR1 SGHRS, CDR2 YFSETQ. The CDR3 nucleotides read TGCGCCAGCAGCTTGGGGGACAGGGCCACCATATATTTT. Translation: CASSLGDRATIYF.

With regard to this clone: The same CDR3 arises from other DNA sequences in this sample as well. The chain couples TRBV18 to TRBJ2-5, with D possibly TRBD2 on 6 matching bases. V dropped 4 bases and J dropped 2 bases, with 8 bases sitting between them. This CDR3 comprises 13 residues. CDR1 KGHSH and CDR2 LQKENI come from the germline V gene. The CDR3 here is CASSQTSQETQYF. The CDR3, as DNA: TGTGCCAGCTCACAGACTAGTCAAGAGACCCAGTACTTC.

This clone was counted between two and nine times. The chain uses TRBV7-9 and TRBJ2-3; D is uncertain. There are 12 residues in the CDR3. V lost 1 base to trimming and J lost 4 bases, with 3 bases between them. Germline V gene data show CDR1 as SEHNR and CDR2 as FQNEAQ (reference sequence). CDR3 sequence: CASSLVSDTQYF. The CDR3 DNA is TGTGCCAGCAGCTTAGTCTCAGATACGCAGTATTTT.

V and J are TRBV27 and TRBJ1-1, with D possibly matching TRBD1 (5 bases). Germline-derived CDR1 and CDR2 are MNHEY and SMNVEV (reference sequence). This CDR3 is built from 14 residues. The V end was cut by 8 bases, the J end by 1 base, with 14 bases between. The CDR3 nucleotides read TGTGCCAGCTACCATTTCAGGGCGAACACTGAAGCTTTCTTT. This codes for CASYHFRANTEAFF.

J is TRBJ1-5 and V is TRBV19; D may be TRBD1 (5 bases). Looked up from germline, CDR1 is LNHDA and CDR2 is SQIVND (reference sequence). V was clipped by 5 bases and J by 4 bases, with 18 bases between them. CDR3 length equals 16 residues. The CDR3 here is CASSVNAGVKNQPQHF. The CDR3 DNA sequence: TGTGCCAGTAGTGTAAACGCGGGGGTTAAAAATCAGCCCCAGCATTTT.

CDR3 nucleotides: TGCAGCGTTGAATCAAGGTCAGGGGTCTATGGCTACACCTTC. Its translation: CSVESRSGVYGYTF. The chain employs TRBV29-1 and TRBJ1-2; D is perhaps TRBD1 (6 bases). The germline CDR1 and CDR2 sequences are SQVTM and ANQGSEA. Trimming took 2 bases from V and 4 from J, leaving 14 bases between them. The CDR3 runs 14 residues.

This clone was seen just once. The V call is TRBV4-2, the J call TRBJ1-5; D is unresolved. The CDR3 is 15 residues long. In germline, CDR1 is LGHNA, CDR2 YNFKEQ. Between the trimmed V and J ends, which lost 0 bases and 7 bases, there was a span of 13 bases. Written as DNA, the CDR3 is TGTGCCAGCAGCCAAGATGCGGGAGCACGGCAGCCCCAGCATTTT. Protein product: CASSQDAGARQPQHF.

The rearrangement uses TRBV6-5 and TRBJ1-5, with 10 nucleotides matching TRBD1. This CDR3 contains 15 residues. Per germline, CDR1 MNHEY and CDR2 SVGAGI. V shed 5 bases, J shed 4 bases, and the junction held 5 bases outside the gene matches. CDR3 in amino acids: CASSPGQGSNQPQHF. In DNA form, the CDR3 reads TGTGCCAGCAGTCCGGGACAGGGGTCGAATCAGCCCCAGCATTTT.

This clone was seen only once. The rearrangement joins TRBV9 to TRBJ2-2; 14 bases agree with TRBD2. Germline loops: CDR1 SGDLS, CDR2 YYNGEE. V was clipped by 4 bases and J by 5 bases; unmatched bases: 7. The CDR3 loop spans 17 amino acids. The DNA of the CDR3 is TGTGCCAGCAGCCCCGGACTAGCGGGAGGTTGGACCGGGGAGCTGTTTTTT. This translates into CASSPGLAGGWTGELFF.

V and J are TRBV3-1 (or the pseudogene TRBV3-2) and TRBJ1-2; unclear D gene. This CDR3 is 12 amino acids long. Germline V lookup: CDR1 LGHDT, CDR2 YNNKEL (reference sequence). Trimming removed 0 bases from V and 7 bases from J, with 6 bases in between. CDR3 coding DNA: TGTGCCAGCAGCCAAGAGCGGAGTGGCTACACCTTC. Amino acids: CASSQERSGYTF.

The chain combines TRBV6-4 with TRBJ2-1; 8 positions agree with TRBD2. Trimming took 6 bases from V and 9 from J; bases not matched to a gene: 7. The CDR3 has 13 amino acids. Germline V CDR1 and CDR2: MRHNA, SNTAGT. CDR3 nucleotides: TGTGCCAGCAGGCCTTCGGGAGGGCGTGAGCAGTTCTTC. Its translation is CASRPSGGREQFF.

V is TRBV6-5 and J is TRBJ1-6, with TRBD1 identical over 10 bases. Germline V gives CDR1 MNHEY, CDR2 SVGAGI. The trim removed 6 bases at V and 9 bases at J, leaving 5 bases unmatched. The CDR3 is 14 amino acids. The CDR3 loop reads CASRGTGESSPLHF. CDR3 coding DNA: TGTGCCAGCAGGGGGACAGGGGAGAGTTCACCCCTCCACTTT.

V usage is TRBV7-6 and J usage is TRBJ1-1; 7 positions agree with TRBD1. The CDR3 sequence is 15 residues long. With V trimmed by 4 bases and J by 1 base, 6 bases remained unmatched. Germline-derived CDR1 and CDR2 are SGHVS and FNYEAQ. The CDR3 DNA reads as TGTGCCAGCAGCTCCCGGACAGGCGCGAACACTGAAGCTTTCTTT. The encoded protein is CASSSRTGANTEAFF.

This sequence joins TRBV6-5 and TRBJ2-1, with D uncertain. V was shortened by 0 bases and J by 7 bases, with 7 bases between the two germline ends. This CDR3 region has 13 residues. Germline lookup yields CDR1 MNHEY and CDR2 SVGAGI. CDR3 nucleotides: TGTGCCAGCAGTTACTCGAGAGGAAATGAGCAGTTCTTC. As protein: CASSYSRGNEQFF.